These T cell receptor beta chains were read from a single sample in a study of blood T cell repertoires in COVID-19. Sequencing was performed with immunoSEQ multiplex PCR; in TCRdb, only in-frame clones are kept and a portion is missing. The sample records about 100,000 clones, roughly 90% being singletons. Sequencing input: peripheral blood. The receptors were gathered from a human donor in a cohort sampled during active COVID-19. Both conserved end residues are trimmed from each CDR3. Fields, in order: V gene, CDR3 length, CDR3 protein.

v_gene: TRBV5-1; len: 13; CDR3aa: ASSSMYSGQETQY
v_gene: TRBV12-3/TRBV12-4; len: 11; CDR3aa: ASSLGGEETQY
v_gene: TRBV25-1; len: 12; CDR3aa: ASSDSTNSYEQY
v_gene: TRBV18; len: 14; CDR3aa: ASSRNGQYSGNTIY
v_gene: TRBV3-1/TRBV3-2; len: 15; CDR3aa: ASSPWTSGTTYNEQF
v_gene: TRBV24-1; len: 13; CDR3aa: ATSGDSGPTDTQY
v_gene: TRBV7-9; len: 17; CDR3aa: ASSLAGQPGQGGTDTQY
v_gene: TRBV14; len: 14; CDR3aa: ASSQGASGSRETQY
v_gene: TRBV14; len: 12; CDR3aa: ASSRAGMNTEAF
v_gene: TRBV5-1; len: 11; CDR3aa: ASSFGGAETQY